The subject of this entry is one TCR beta chain. What it binds is not known. The record originates from a study of cytomegalovirus exposure and HLA in healthy donors. The table came from immunoSEQ multiplex PCR; TCRdb's copy has only in-frame clones and leaves some out. The sample includes hundreds of thousands of clones, less than 85% of them seen just once. CDR1 and CDR2 (germline): SGHRS, YFSETQ. This CDR3 has 15 amino acids. V was pared by 2 bases and J by 2 bases, with 14 bases between. General study points: In vitro confirmation showed a few CMV-associated chains to be CMV antigen specific. Rare TCR sequences predominated, though certain public TCRs were found in many donors.

The chain uses TRBV5-1 and TRBJ2-7, with a possible D match to TRBD2 (5 bases). The sample taken for sequencing was PBMCs. This receptor was obtained from a woman between 18 and 29 years old in good health and CMV-seronegative. CDR3 amino acids: CASSFGVLSTYEQYF. CDR3 sequence (DNA): TGCGCCAGCAGCTTCGGGGTTCTTTCCACCTACGAGCAGTACTTC.